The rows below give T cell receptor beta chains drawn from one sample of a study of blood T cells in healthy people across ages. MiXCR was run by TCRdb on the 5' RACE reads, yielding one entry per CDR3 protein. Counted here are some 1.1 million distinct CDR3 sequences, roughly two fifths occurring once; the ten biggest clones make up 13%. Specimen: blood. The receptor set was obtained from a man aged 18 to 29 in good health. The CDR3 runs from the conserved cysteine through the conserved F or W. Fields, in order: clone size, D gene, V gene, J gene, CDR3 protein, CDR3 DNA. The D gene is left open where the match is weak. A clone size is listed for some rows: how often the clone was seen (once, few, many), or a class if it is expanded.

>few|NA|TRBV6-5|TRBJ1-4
CASSYSGSFGEKLFF
TGTGCCAGCAGTTACTCCGGCTCATTTGGCGAAAAACTGTTTTTT
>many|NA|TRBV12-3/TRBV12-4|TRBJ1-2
CASSFSGANGYTF
TGTGCCAGCAGTTTTTCGGGGGCCAATGGCTACACCTTC
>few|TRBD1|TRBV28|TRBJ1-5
CASSLGRTGADQPQHF
TGTGCCAGCAGTTTGGGTCGGACAGGGGCGGATCAGCCCCAGCATTTT
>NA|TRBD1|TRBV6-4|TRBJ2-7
CASSDPKPGQVYHEQYF
TGTGCCAGCAGTGACCCGAAGCCTGGACAGGTTTACCACGAGCAGTACTTC
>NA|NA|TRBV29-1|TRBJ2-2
CSVDGGISRGELFF
TGCAGCGTTGATGGTGGGATTTCGAGGGGGGAGCTGTTTTTT
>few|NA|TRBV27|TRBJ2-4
CASSSRSAKQYF
TGTGCCAGCAGTTCCAGGTCGGCAAAGCAGTACTTC
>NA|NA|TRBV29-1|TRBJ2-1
CSVDDGLKNNERFF
TGCAGCGTTGATGACGGATTGAAGAACAATGAGCGGTTCTTC
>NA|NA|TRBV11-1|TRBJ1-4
CASSPDRLASEKLFF
TGTGCCAGCAGCCCGGACCGTCTAGCAAGTGAAAAACTGTTTTTT
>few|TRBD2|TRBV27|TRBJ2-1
CASSYGVAGERLYVNEQFF
TGTGCCAGCAGTTACGGGGTAGCGGGGGAACGATTGTATGTCAATGAGCAGTTCTTC
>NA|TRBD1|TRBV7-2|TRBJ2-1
CASTPLQGSYNEQFF
TGTGCCAGCACACCTCTACAGGGGTCCTACAATGAGCAGTTCTTC
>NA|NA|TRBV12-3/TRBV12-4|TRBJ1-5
CASSLWAPDQPQHF
TGTGCCAGCAGTTTATGGGCACCCGATCAGCCCCAGCATTTT
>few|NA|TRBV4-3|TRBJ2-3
CASSQEGTRRGPSTDTQYF
TGCGCCAGCAGCCAAGAAGGGACACGTCGGGGCCCCTCCACAGATACGCAGTATTTT
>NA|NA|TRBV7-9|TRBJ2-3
CASSLGGPRTGTQYF
TGTGCCAGCAGCCTAGGTGGACCGAGGACGGGTACGCAGTATTTT
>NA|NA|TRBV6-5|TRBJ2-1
CASSRADEQFF
TGTGCCAGCAGCAGGGCCGATGAGCAGTTCTTC
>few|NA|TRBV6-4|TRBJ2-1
CASSLDFYNEQFF
TGTGCCAGCAGTCTGGACTTCTACAATGAGCAGTTCTTC
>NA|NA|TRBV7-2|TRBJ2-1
CASSLAGTNSYNEQFF
TGTGCCAGCAGCTTAGCGGGGACAAATTCCTACAATGAGCAGTTCTTC
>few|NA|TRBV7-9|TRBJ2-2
CASSSDAGVSYTGELFF
TGTGCCAGCAGCTCAGACGCAGGGGTTAGCTACACCGGGGAGCTGTTTTTT
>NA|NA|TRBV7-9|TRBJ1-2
CASSLEFDSAIRGYTF
TGTGCCAGCAGCTTAGAGTTCGACAGCGCCATCAGGGGCTACACCTTC
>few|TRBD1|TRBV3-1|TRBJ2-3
CASSPMRGRSTDTQYF
TGTGCCAGCAGCCCCATGAGGGGGCGGAGCACAGATACGCAGTATTTT
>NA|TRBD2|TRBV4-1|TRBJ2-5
CASSRPGLAFQETQYF
TGCGCCAGCAGCCGCCCGGGACTAGCGTTCCAAGAGACCCAGTACTTC
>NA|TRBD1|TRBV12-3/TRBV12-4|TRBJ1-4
CASTWTGLVDEKLFF
TGTGCCAGCACCTGGACAGGGTTGGTGGATGAAAAACTGTTTTTT
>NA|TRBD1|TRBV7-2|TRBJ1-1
CASSIWDRVNTEAFF
TGTGCCAGCAGTATATGGGACAGAGTGAACACTGAAGCTTTCTTT